This T cell receptor (beta chain) was sequenced during a study of blood T cell repertoires in COVID-19. Whole-study context: Specimens from acute and convalescent COVID-19 originated in the United States, Italy and Spain.

Here immunoSEQ multiplex PCR was the method, and the copy in TCRdb shows in-frame clones only, minus some. The table includes about 80,000 clones, around 84% detected once. Per the germline V gene, CDR1 is ENHRY and CDR2 is SYGVKD. Trimming took 10 bases from V and 4 from J; bases not matched to a gene: 9. There are 14 residues in the CDR3. The V gene is TRBV10-3, the J gene TRBJ1-3; 8 bases align to TRBD1. Sequencing was done on a sample of peripheral blood. This receptor was taken from a woman between 65 and 79 years old with acute or convalescent COVID-19. The CDR3 protein is CATSVDRVGNTIYF. DNA of the CDR3: TGTGCCACCTCAGTGGACAGGGTCGGAAACACCATATATTTT.